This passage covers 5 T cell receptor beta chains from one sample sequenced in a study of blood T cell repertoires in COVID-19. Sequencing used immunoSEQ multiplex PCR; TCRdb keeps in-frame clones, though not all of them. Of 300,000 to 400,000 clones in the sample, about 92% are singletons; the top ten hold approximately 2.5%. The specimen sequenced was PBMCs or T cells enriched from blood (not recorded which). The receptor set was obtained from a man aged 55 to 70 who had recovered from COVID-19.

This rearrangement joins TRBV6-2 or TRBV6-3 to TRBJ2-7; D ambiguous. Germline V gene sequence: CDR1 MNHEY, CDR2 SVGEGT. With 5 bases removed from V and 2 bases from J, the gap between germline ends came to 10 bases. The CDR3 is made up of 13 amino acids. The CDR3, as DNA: TGTGCCAGCAGTCCGGAGTCTACCTACGAGCAGTACTTC. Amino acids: CASSPESTYEQYF.

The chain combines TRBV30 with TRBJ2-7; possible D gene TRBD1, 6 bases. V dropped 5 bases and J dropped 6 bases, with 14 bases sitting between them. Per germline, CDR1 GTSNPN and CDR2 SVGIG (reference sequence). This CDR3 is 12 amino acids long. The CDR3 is CAWDGQFGEQYF. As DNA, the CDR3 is TGTGCCTGGGACGGACAGTTTGGCGAGCAGTACTTC.

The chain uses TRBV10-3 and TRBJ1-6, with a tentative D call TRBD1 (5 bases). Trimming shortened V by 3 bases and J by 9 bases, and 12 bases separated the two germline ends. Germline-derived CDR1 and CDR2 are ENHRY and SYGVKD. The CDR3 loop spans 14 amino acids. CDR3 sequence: CAISDPQAPSPLHF. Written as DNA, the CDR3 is TGTGCCATCAGTGACCCACAGGCACCTTCACCCCTCCACTTT.

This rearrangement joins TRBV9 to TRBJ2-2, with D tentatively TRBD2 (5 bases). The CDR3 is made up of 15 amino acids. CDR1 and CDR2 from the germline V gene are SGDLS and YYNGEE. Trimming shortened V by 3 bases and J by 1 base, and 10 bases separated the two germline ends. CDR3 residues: CASSGSSRNTGELFF. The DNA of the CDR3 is TGTGCCAGCAGCGGTTCTAGCAGGAACACCGGGGAGCTGTTTTTT.

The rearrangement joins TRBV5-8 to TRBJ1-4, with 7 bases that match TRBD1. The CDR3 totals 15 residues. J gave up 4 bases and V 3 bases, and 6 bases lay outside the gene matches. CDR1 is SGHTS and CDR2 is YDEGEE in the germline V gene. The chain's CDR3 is CASSSGTANNEKLFF. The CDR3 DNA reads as TGTGCCAGCAGCTCCGGGACAGCGAATAATGAAAAACTGTTTTTT.